The 19 T cell receptor beta chains below were found in one sample sequenced in a study of regulatory T cells in long-lasting Graves disease. As for time point: newly diagnosed GD, antithyroid drugs for less than 3 months. There was RNA extracted from PBMCs, and the TCR library was made from it. In building TCR beta libraries, iRepertoire HTBI primers were used together with Arm-PCR of CDR3 regions. Via MiXCR, TCRdb re-called the multiplex PCR reads, giving one row per CDR3 protein. The sample holds 400,000 to 500,000 distinct CDR3 sequences, 15% to 20% seen once. These data are also associated with another study on T cells in Graves' hyperthyroidism and ophthalmopathy.

Material: peripheral blood mononuclear cells (PBMCs), obtained at new diagnosis, from a patient treated with antithyroid drugs. These receptors were taken from a woman between 18 and 29 years old with Graves disease.

There are a few counts of this clonotype. V usage is TRBV12-3 or TRBV12-4 and J usage is TRBJ2-1; the match to TRBD2 covers 8 bases. This CDR3 has 16 residues. V lost 3 bases, J lost 8 bases, and 12 bases stayed unmatched. The CDR3 loop reads CASSFTSGPRSHEQFF. Here the CDR3 DNA reads TGTGCCAGCAGTTTCACTAGCGGTCCTCGAAGTCATGAGCAGTTCTTC.

There are a few counts of this clonotype. This chain uses TRBV11-2 with TRBJ2-1; possibly TRBD1 or TRBD2 for D (5 bases each). Germline loops: CDR1 SGHAT, CDR2 FQNNGV. The CDR3 runs to 15 residues. Deletions cut 0 bases from V and 4 bases from J, with 10 bases between. The CDR3 DNA is TGTGCCAGCAGCTTAGAACCGGGACCATACAATGAGCAGTTCTTC. Translation: CASSLEPGPYNEQFF.

This clonotype was seen many times. This chain uses TRBV7-2 with TRBJ2-5; 8 bases map to TRBD2. The CDR3 is made up of 14 amino acids. Per germline, CDR1 SGHTA and CDR2 FQGNSA. The V gene end was trimmed by 7 bases and the J gene end by 5 bases; junction bases not matched to a gene: 9. CDR3 nucleotides: TGTGCCAGCAAAGGGGTGAGCGGGAGTGAGACCCAGTACTTC. It translates to CASKGVSGSETQYF. Using reference TRBV7-2 and TRBJ2-5 for the parts outside the CDR3, the full variable domain is GAGVSQSPSNKVTEKGKDVELRCDPISGHTALYWYRQSLGQGLEFLIYFQGNSAPDKSGLPSDRFSAERTGGSVSTLTIQRTQQEDSAVYLCASKGVSGSETQYFGPGTRLLVL.

This clonotype was picked up one time. This sequence joins TRBV6-1 and TRBJ2-7, with a weak D call TRBD2 (6 bases). V lost 11 bases to trimming and J lost 2 bases, with 16 bases between them. CDR3 length: 13 amino acids. Germline V CDR1 and CDR2: MNHNS, SASEGT. This chain's CDR3 is CAVLAPGTYEQYF. In DNA form, the CDR3 reads TGTGCCGTACTAGCTCCGGGGACCTACGAGCAGTACTTC.

The table lists this clonotype with a few counts. The chain links TRBV9 to TRBJ2-7, with D perhaps matching TRBD2 (7 bases). V was shortened by 4 bases and J by 6 bases, with 14 bases between the two germline ends. This CDR3 has 13 residues. The germline gives CDR1 SGDLS, CDR2 YYNGEE. The CDR3 DNA reads as TGTGCCAGCAGCCCTTGGGGGGGCGCCGAGCAGTACTTC. As protein: CASSPWGGAEQYF. Full variable domain (missing parts from reference TRBV9 and TRBJ2-7): DSGVTQTPKHLITATGQRVTLRCSPRSGDLSVYWYQQSLDQGLQFLIQYYNGEERAKGNILERFSAQQFPDLHSELNLSSLELGDSALYFCASSPWGGAEQYFGPGTRLTVT.

The J gene is TRBJ2-3, the V gene TRBV6-4, with 8 bases lining up with TRBD1. This CDR3 contains 15 residues. Germline V gene data show CDR1 as MRHNA and CDR2 as SNTAGT. The V segment lost 2 bases and the J segment 3 bases; nucleotides outside the gene matches: 4. The CDR3 DNA sequence: TGTGCCAGCAGTGACACGCGACAGGGGACAGATACGCAGTATTTT. Protein: CASSDTRQGTDTQYF.

In its sample, this clonotype was seen many times. The DNA for the CDR3 is TGCAGTGCTAGAGGCGAGACAGGAACGATAAATGAGCAGTTCTTC. It codes for CSARGETGTINEQFF. The V gene is TRBV20-1, the J gene TRBJ2-1; tentative D call: TRBD1 (6 bases). Germline assignment: CDR1 DFQATT and CDR2 SNEGSKA (reference sequence). V lost 1 base, J lost 7 bases, and 17 bases lay in between. The CDR3 loop spans 15 amino acids.

This clonotype came up a few times. One junction end does not reproduce the germline sequence, and a read error may be involved. The chain carries TRBV6-2 or TRBV6-3 and TRBJ2-1; 10 bases match TRBD2. Germline lookup yields CDR1 MNHEY and CDR2 SVGEGT. CDR3 size: 15 residues. CDR3 region: CVSTELAGFYNEQFF. The CDR3, as DNA: TGTGTCAGCACCGAACTAGCGGGATTCTACAATGAGCAGTTCTTC.

This clonotype was seen a few times. The CDR3 nucleotides read TGTGCCAGCAGCTTGGAACCGGGGGTTGGAGAGACCCAGTACTTC. Translating it yields CASSLEPGVGETQYF. V and J are TRBV5-4 and TRBJ2-5; TRBD2 might be the D (6 bases). The CDR3 runs 15 residues. Trimming pared 0 bases from V and 4 bases from J, leaving 13 bases between. Per germline, CDR1 SGHNT and CDR2 YYREEE (reference sequence).

This clonotype was seen repeatedly, ten times or more. The chain joins TRBV11-2 to TRBJ1-6; D not certain. V was cut by 3 bases and J by 0 bases, with 9 bases left in between. Germline CDR1 SGHAT, CDR2 FQNNGV. The CDR3 loop spans 16 amino acids. The CDR3 is CASSLAHSSYNSPLHF. In nucleotides, the CDR3 is TGTGCCAGCAGCTTGGCACACAGCTCCTATAATTCACCCCTCCACTTT.

This clonotype appeared many times. The chain uses TRBV5-6 and TRBJ1-1; D is unclear. The CDR3 contains 13 residues. V lost 6 bases, J lost 10 bases, and 19 bases lay in between. CDR1 SGHDT and CDR2 YYEEEE come from the germline V gene. CDR3 sequence: CASTIHNRAVAFF. Written as DNA, the CDR3 is TGTGCCAGCACCATACACAACCGGGCGGTAGCTTTCTTT.

The table lists this clonotype with many counts. The rearrangement joins TRBV7-8 to TRBJ2-3; TRBD2 aligns across 15 bases. Germline V CDR1 and CDR2: SGHVS, FQNEAQ. The CDR3 has 20 amino acids. V lost 5 bases, J lost 1 base, and 13 bases stayed unmatched. CDR3 sequence: CASSPGLAGGYRLRTDTQYF. The CDR3 bases are TGTGCCAGCAGCCCAGGACTAGCGGGAGGGTATAGGCTTCGCACAGATACGCAGTATTTT.

The chain employs TRBV28 and TRBJ1-1; D gene ambiguous. Germline CDR1 MDHEN, CDR2 SYDVKM. This CDR3 is built from 9 residues. The CDR3 region is CASGVVAFF. The CDR3 DNA follows: TGTGCAAGCGGCGTCGTAGCTTTCTTT.

About this clonotype: A much larger clone lies a single base off, so this may be a read error. The chain employs TRBV10-3 and TRBJ2-2; possible D gene TRBD1, 6 bases. The CDR3 has 14 residues. Trimming removed 6 bases at V and 3 bases at J, with 11 bases between. The germline gives CDR1 ENHRY, CDR2 SYGVKD. CDR3 protein: CAISLAGDTGELFF. The CDR3 bases are TGTGCCATCAGCTTGGCAGGGGACACCGGGGAGCTGTTTTTT.

This clonotype appeared many times. The rearrangement uses TRBV7-2 and TRBJ2-1, with D possibly being TRBD2 (6 bases). There are 14 residues in the CDR3. CDR1 SGHTA and CDR2 FQGNSA come from the germline V gene. The germline V and J ends were trimmed by 2 bases and 8 bases, with 13 bases remaining between them. CDR3 region: CASSLPGVWYEQFF. In DNA, the CDR3 is TGTGCCAGCAGCTTACCGGGGGTATGGTATGAGCAGTTCTTC.

This clonotype was counted ten times or more. The chain has TRBV7-2 and TRBJ1-1, with D possibly being TRBD1 (5 bases). CDR3 length: 15 amino acids. CDR1 and CDR2 from the germline V gene are SGHTA and FQGNSA. Trimming cost V 3 bases and J 0 bases, with 11 bases left between them. As DNA, the CDR3 is TGTGCCAGCAGCTTGGGGGTCCTCATGAACACTGAAGCTTTCTTT. Translated: CASSLGVLMNTEAFF.

This clonotype was recorded many times. The rearrangement joins TRBV12-3 or TRBV12-4 to TRBJ2-3, with 10 bases that match TRBD2. This CDR3 spans 17 amino acids. Trimming took 7 bases from V and 5 from J; bases not matched to a gene: 15. Here the CDR3 reads CASTLGLAGASRDTQYF. CDR3 DNA: TGTGCCAGCACCCTGGGGCTAGCGGGAGCTAGTCGAGATACGCAGTATTTT.

This clonotype was detected many times. This chain joins TRBV7-9 and TRBJ2-5; no firm D call. The CDR3 length is 14 residues. Trimming shortened V by 0 bases and J by 2 bases, and 7 bases separated the two germline ends. Germline V CDR1 and CDR2: SEHNR, FQNEAQ (reference sequence). The CDR3 DNA is TGTGCCAGCAGCTTAGCAGGGATACAAGAGACCCAGTACTTC. Its translation: CASSLAGIQETQYF.

The V call is TRBV25-1, the J call TRBJ1-5; D uncertain. With 2 bases removed from V and 3 bases from J, the gap between germline ends came to 8 bases. The CDR3 consists of 14 residues. Germline V gene lookup returns CDR1 MGHDK and CDR2 SYGVNS. CDR3 nucleotide sequence: TGTGCCAGCAGTGAAACTAACTACAATCAGCCCCAGCATTTT. Translated: CASSETNYNQPQHF.